Shown below are 22 T cell receptor beta chains from a single sample sequenced in a study of shared clonotypes between healthy human individuals. Naive CD8 cells were CD45RO-negative, positively selected for CCR7, excluding terminally differentiated effector memory CD45RA+ cells. Profiling relied on immunoSEQ multiplex PCR, and the TCRdb table lists in-frame clones only, not all of them. The sample carries over 2,000,000 clones, around 93% recorded once. Sequencing used naive CD8+ T cells from PBMCs. Receptor source: a young man in good health. Some clones in this sample may be carry-over from other donors' samples.

This chain uses TRBV7-9 with TRBJ2-5; D is unresolved. The CDR3 is made up of 15 amino acids. CDR1 and CDR2 from the germline V gene are SEHNR and FQNEAQ (reference sequence). Trimming removed 0 bases from V and 1 base from J, with 9 bases in between. CDR3 nucleotide sequence: TGTGCCAGCAGCTTAGCGCAGTACAGCCAAGAGACCCAGTACTTC. Translated: CASSLAQYSQETQYF.

The CDR3 here is CASSLSEEYANANYEQYF. CDR3 coding DNA: TGCGCCAGCAGCTTGAGCGAGGAGTACGCCAACGCAAACTACGAGCAGTACTTC. This chain joins TRBV5-1 and TRBJ2-7, with unresolved D. The CDR3 has 18 amino acids. The V and J ends lost 1 base and 3 bases respectively, with 23 bases between them. The germline gives CDR1 SGHRS, CDR2 YFSETQ.

In nucleotides, the CDR3 is TGTGCCAGCAGAACAGGAGCGGGAGCCTACAATGAGCAGTTCTTC. The encoded protein is CASRTGAGAYNEQFF. The V and J genes are TRBV6-5 and TRBJ2-1; 8 nucleotides align to TRBD2. Germline loops: CDR1 MNHEY, CDR2 SVGAGI. The ends lost 6 bases at V and 2 bases at J; junction bases unmatched: 6. CDR3 length: 15 residues.

The chain links TRBV6-1 to TRBJ2-1; 8 nucleotides line up with TRBD1. The CDR3 length is 14 residues. Germline V gene sequence: CDR1 MNHNS, CDR2 SASEGT. With 8 bases clipped from V and 7 bases from J, the junction kept 10 bases outside the gene matches. The CDR3 is CASGGDRYLNEQFF. In nucleotides, the CDR3 is TGTGCCAGCGGAGGGGACAGGTATCTTAATGAGCAGTTCTTC.

The chain employs TRBV4-3 and TRBJ2-7; the match to TRBD2 covers 8 bases. V shed 3 bases, J shed 0 bases, and the junction held 7 bases outside the gene matches. Germline loops: CDR1 LGHNA, CDR2 YSLEER. The length of the CDR3 is 16 residues. This CDR3 is CASSHVLAEVSYEQYF. CDR3 sequence (DNA): TGCGCCAGCAGCCACGTACTAGCGGAGGTCTCCTACGAGCAGTACTTC.

For the CDR3, the DNA is TGTGCCAGCAGCCCCCGGACCAGGGAGACCCAGTACTTC. This encodes CASSPRTRETQYF. V is TRBV7-9 and J is TRBJ2-5; D gene uncertain. The CDR3 consists of 13 residues. V dropped 5 bases and J dropped 5 bases, with 12 bases sitting between them. In germline, CDR1 is SEHNR, CDR2 FQNEAQ (reference sequence).

The rearrangement uses TRBV6-1 and TRBJ2-7; unclear D gene. Trimming took off 7 bases at V and 3 bases at J, with 19 bases between the two ends. CDR3 size: 15 residues. Per the germline V gene, CDR1 is MNHNS and CDR2 is SASEGT. The CDR3 sequence is CASTEDGYRGYEQYF. CDR3 nucleotides: TGTGCCAGCACCGAGGACGGATACCGCGGCTACGAGCAGTACTTC.

The chain employs TRBV6-5 and TRBJ2-5, with D unclear. The germline CDR1 and CDR2 sequences are MNHEY and SVGAGI. The CDR3 sequence is 15 residues long. Trimming removed 5 bases from V and 1 base from J, with 14 bases in between. Written as DNA, the CDR3 is TGTGCCAGCAGTATCGAGGTCGCCGGCCAAGAGACCCAGTACTTC. Protein sequence: CASSIEVAGQETQYF.

This clone was seen once. The CDR3: CASSQDLSAYPGYTF. Here the CDR3 DNA reads TGCGCCAGCAGCCAAGATCTTTCAGCCTATCCGGGCTACACCTTC. The chain recombines TRBV4-1 with TRBJ1-2; no clear D gene. Per germline, CDR1 MGHRA and CDR2 YSYEKL. The CDR3 covers 15 residues. V was cut by 0 bases and J by 8 bases, with 16 bases left in between.

In DNA, the CDR3 is TGTGCCAGCAGTGATAATCTCCCCCGCGAAGCTTTCTTT. Its translation is CASSDNLPREAFF. The genes are TRBV25-1 and TRBJ1-1; D unclear. The length of the CDR3 is 13 residues. Trimming stripped 3 bases from V and 8 bases from J, with 13 bases between. Germline V gives CDR1 MGHDK, CDR2 SYGVNS.

The rearrangement joins TRBV7-9 to TRBJ2-7; possible D gene TRBD1, 5 bases. V shed 3 bases and J shed 3 bases, with 9 bases lying between them. CDR1 and CDR2 (germline): SEHNR, FQNEAQ (reference sequence). The CDR3 contains 13 residues. The CDR3 DNA is TGTGCCAGCAGCTTCCCAGGGAACTACGAGCAGTACTTC. It is translated as CASSFPGNYEQYF.

The chain has TRBV5-1 and TRBJ2-5; TRBD1 aligns across 7 bases. V was pared by 5 bases and J by 3 bases, with 13 bases of the junction left unmatched. Germline V gene sequence: CDR1 SGHRS, CDR2 YFSETQ. This CDR3 spans 16 amino acids. CDR3 in amino acids: CASRAVMTGPKETQYF. The DNA for the CDR3 is TGCGCCAGCAGGGCTGTCATGACAGGGCCAAAAGAGACCCAGTACTTC.

The chain is built from TRBV15 and TRBJ2-6; possible D gene TRBD2, 5 bases. Germline values: CDR1 LNHNV, CDR2 YYDKDF (reference sequence). Deletions cut 0 bases from V and 0 bases from J, with 12 bases between. The CDR3 has 18 residues. CDR3 nucleotide sequence: TGTGCCACCAGCAGAGACTGGACTGAAAGCTCTGGGGCCAACGTCCTGACTTTC. Residues: CATSRDWTESSGANVLTF.

The V and J genes are TRBV7-2 and TRBJ2-7; D is possibly TRBD2 (5 bases). Germline V gene lookup returns CDR1 SGHTA and CDR2 FQGNSA. The ends were cut back, 2 bases at V and 5 bases at J, with 16 bases in the middle. This CDR3 comprises 15 residues. The CDR3 region is CASSLLGSPGDEQYF. The DNA for the CDR3 is TGTGCCAGCAGCTTATTGGGTAGCCCCGGGGACGAGCAGTACTTC. The whole variable domain, filled in from reference TRBV7-2 and TRBJ2-7, reads GAGVSQSPSNKVTEKGKDVELRCDPISGHTALYWYRQSLGQGLEFLIYFQGNSAPDKSGLPSDRFSAERTGGSVSTLTIQRTQQEDSAVYLCASSLLGSPGDEQYFGPGTRLTVT.

The chain is built from TRBV5-1 and TRBJ1-2; a weak D match, TRBD1 (6 bases). Germline V gives CDR1 SGHRS, CDR2 YFSETQ. This CDR3 spans 13 amino acids. V dropped 3 bases and J dropped 6 bases, with 12 bases sitting between them. In DNA, the CDR3 is TGCGCCAGCAGCTCATCGGGGGCTAATGGCTACACCTTC. Translated, it gives CASSSSGANGYTF.

J is TRBJ1-2 and V is TRBV13; no firm D call. The CDR3 loop spans 13 amino acids. Germline CDR1 and CDR2: PRHDT and FYEKMQ (reference sequence). V was trimmed by 0 bases and J by 4 bases, leaving 6 bases between them. The CDR3 DNA reads as TGTGCCAGCAGCTTAGGAGGGAGCTATGGCTACACCTTC. Its translation is CASSLGGSYGYTF. The complete variable domain, with remaining parts taken from reference TRBV13 and TRBJ1-2, reads AAGVIQSPRHLIKEKRETATLKCYPIPRHDTVYWYQQGPGQDPQFLISFYEKMQSDKGSIPDRFSAQQFSDYHSELNMSSLELGDSALYFCASSLGGSYGYTFGSGTRLTVV.

Remarks on this clone: The sample carries other DNA sequences with the same CDR3. This chain uses TRBV5-1 with TRBJ2-7, with 11 positions matching TRBD1. There are 15 residues in the CDR3. The V and J ends lost 4 bases and 2 bases, in that order; junction bases with no gene match: 5. The V gene's germline CDR1 is SGHRS and CDR2 YFSETQ. The CDR3 DNA reads TGCGCCAGCAGCCTCCCGGACAGGGGGCCCTACGAGCAGTACTTC. It translates to CASSLPDRGPYEQYF.

The CDR3 here is CASSEGGGGVFYEQYF. CDR3 nucleotide sequence: TGCGCCAGCAGTGAGGGTGGAGGGGGCGTCTTCTACGAGCAGTACTTC. J is TRBJ2-7 and V is TRBV10-2, with TRBD1 as a possible D gene (7 bases). Germline V lookup: CDR1 WSHSY, CDR2 SAAADI. This CDR3 is 16 amino acids long. The germline V and J ends were trimmed by 2 bases and 3 bases, with 17 bases remaining between them.

This chain connects TRBV10-3 to TRBJ1-1, with unresolved D. Germline CDR1 and CDR2: ENHRY and SYGVKD. This CDR3 comprises 15 residues. V lost 0 bases to trimming and J lost 1 base, with 9 bases between them. The CDR3 is CAISESADWNTEAFF. CDR3 DNA sequence: TGTGCCATCAGTGAGTCGGCGGACTGGAACACTGAAGCTTTCTTT.

This clone was seen once. The V gene is TRBV6-5, the J gene TRBJ2-5; D possibly matches TRBD1 or TRBD2 (5 bases each). V shed 8 bases and J shed 7 bases, with 11 bases lying between them. The CDR3 extends over 11 amino acids. Looked up from germline, CDR1 is MNHEY and CDR2 is SVGAGI. The CDR3: CASGGAGTQYF. CDR3 bases: TGTGCCAGCGGGGGTGCGGGGACCCAGTACTTC.

This chain uses TRBV29-1 with TRBJ2-5; D remains ambiguous. The germline CDR1 and CDR2 sequences are SQVTM and ANQGSEA. Trimming took 6 bases from V and 1 from J, leaving 12 bases between them. The CDR3 consists of 13 residues. CDR3 loop: CSVALWVQETQYF. CDR3 nucleotides: TGCAGCGTAGCCTTGTGGGTCCAAGAGACCCAGTACTTC.

The chain carries TRBV2 and TRBJ2-3; weak D call: TRBD1 (6 bases). CDR3 length: 16 residues. Germline V gene sequence: CDR1 SNHLY, CDR2 FYNNEI. V lost 1 base and J 1 base, leaving 12 bases between the germline ends. In DNA, the CDR3 is TGTGCCAGCAGTGAAGGGCCAGGGGTGGGCACAGATACGCAGTATTTT. This translates into CASSEGPGVGTDTQYF.